These 27 T cell receptor beta chains were sequenced from one sample in a study of blood T cell repertoires in COVID-19. Libraries were prepared by immunoSEQ multiplex PCR; TCRdb keeps only in-frame clonotypes and omits some of them. The sample holds 200,000 to 300,000 clones, 84% seen once. The sequencing input was peripheral blood. The receptors stem from a man aged 35 to 55 who had recovered from COVID-19.

This chain connects TRBV5-4 to TRBJ2-3; D possibly corresponds to TRBD1 (5 bases). Germline-derived CDR1 and CDR2 are SGHNT and YYREEE (reference sequence). CDR3 length equals 14 residues. Trimming removed 4 bases at V and 3 bases at J, with 12 bases between. The CDR3 sequence is CASSPWGGTDTQYF. CDR3 DNA sequence: TGTGCCAGCAGCCCATGGGGCGGAACAGATACGCAGTATTTT.

This rearrangement joins TRBV10-3 to TRBJ2-1; 8 positions agree with TRBD2. Germline V gene lookup returns CDR1 ENHRY and CDR2 SYGVKD. This CDR3 contains 16 residues. The ends lost 3 bases at V and 7 bases at J; junction bases unmatched: 11. The CDR3 region is CAISDAFGRAGNEQFF. Written as DNA, the CDR3 is TGTGCCATCAGTGACGCTTTCGGGAGGGCCGGGAATGAGCAGTTCTTC.

This chain links TRBV7-2 with TRBJ1-3; 7 bases are shared with TRBD1. Germline values: CDR1 SGHTA, CDR2 FQGNSA. J lost 9 bases, V lost 10 bases, and 9 bases had no gene match. This CDR3 comprises 12 residues. This CDR3 reads CATNPGGATIYF. As DNA, the CDR3 is TGTGCCACCAACCCAGGGGGAGCCACCATATATTTT.

The chain links TRBV5-1 to TRBJ1-2, with TRBD1 as a possible D gene (5 bases). This CDR3 has 16 residues. The germline V gene has CDR1 SGHRS and CDR2 YFSETQ. V was shortened by 4 bases and J by 3 bases, with 19 bases between the two germline ends. The CDR3 DNA reads as TGCGCCAGCAGCCCGGGACTGCGATCCTACGACTATGGCTACACCTTC. It translates to CASSPGLRSYDYGYTF.

This chain uses TRBV6-1 with TRBJ1-5; D possibly corresponds to TRBD1 (5 bases). The CDR3 contains 17 residues. Germline V CDR1 and CDR2: MNHNS, SASEGT. V was clipped by 1 base and J by 0 bases, with 13 bases between them. Here the CDR3 reads CASSEEGRGNSNQPQHF. In nucleotides, the CDR3 is TGTGCCAGCAGTGAAGAGGGGAGGGGCAATAGCAATCAGCCCCAGCATTTT.

The chain has TRBV12-5 and TRBJ2-2; 11 positions match TRBD1. The junction had 9 bases not matched to a gene; V was cut back by 2 bases and J by 4 bases. This CDR3 is 18 amino acids long. CDR1 is LGHNT, CDR2 FRNRAP, per germline. This chain's CDR3 is CASGLFYGQGAITGELFF. CDR3 DNA sequence: TGTGCTAGTGGTTTGTTCTATGGACAGGGGGCTATCACCGGGGAGCTGTTTTTT.

This sequence joins TRBV5-5 and TRBJ2-1; 13 bases line up with TRBD2. This CDR3 has 15 residues. V was pared by 4 bases and J by 9 bases, with 7 bases of the junction left unmatched. The germline CDR1 and CDR2 sequences are SGHKS and YYEKEE (reference sequence). This CDR3 reads CASSPGLAGVREQFF. The DNA of the CDR3 is TGTGCCAGCAGCCCTGGACTAGCGGGAGTTCGTGAGCAGTTCTTC.

The chain employs TRBV5-1 and TRBJ1-1, with 10 bases that match TRBD1. Germline lookup yields CDR1 SGHRS and CDR2 YFSETQ. The ends lost 4 bases at V and 8 bases at J; junction bases unmatched: 8. This CDR3 spans 14 amino acids. The CDR3 spells CASSRGQGYQEAFF. The DNA for the CDR3 is TGCGCCAGCAGCAGGGGACAGGGGTACCAGGAAGCTTTCTTT.

V and J are TRBV18 and TRBJ2-5, with D possibly being TRBD1 (5 bases). The CDR3 extends over 14 amino acids. Per the germline V gene, CDR1 is KGHSH and CDR2 is LQKENI. V gave up 0 bases and J gave up 1 base, with 6 bases separating them. CDR3 sequence reads: CASSPPTAQETQYF. As DNA, the CDR3 is TGTGCCAGCTCACCACCGACAGCCCAAGAGACCCAGTACTTC.

The V call is TRBV5-1, the J call TRBJ2-3; D possibly corresponds to TRBD2 (5 bases). This CDR3 has 14 amino acids. Trimming cost V 2 bases and J 6 bases, with 13 bases left between them. CDR1 and CDR2 from the germline V gene are SGHRS and YFSETQ. CDR3 protein: CASSFSGMQDTQYF. CDR3 coding DNA: TGCGCCAGCAGCTTCTCCGGGATGCAGGATACGCAGTATTTT.

V gene TRBV10-2 combines with J gene TRBJ1-5; 7 positions match TRBD1. The CDR3 is made up of 14 amino acids. V was clipped by 6 bases and J by 6 bases; unmatched bases: 8. CDR1 WSHSY and CDR2 SAAADI come from the germline V gene. CDR3 region: CASSRTGLGQPQHF. As DNA, the CDR3 is TGCGCCAGCAGCCGGACAGGTTTGGGTCAGCCCCAGCATTTT.

J is TRBJ2-3 and V is TRBV27; perhaps TRBD1 as D (6 bases). The CDR3 consists of 14 residues. Germline assignment: CDR1 MNHEY and CDR2 SMNVEV (reference sequence). V gave up 4 bases and J gave up 1 base, with 9 bases separating them. The CDR3 here is CASSSPGGTDTQYF. CDR3 in DNA: TGTGCCAGCAGTTCCCCAGGGGGCACAGATACGCAGTATTTT.

The gene calls are TRBV30 and TRBJ2-1; 9 positions match TRBD2. The CDR3 sequence is 14 residues long. J gave up 3 bases and V 5 bases, and 5 bases lay outside the gene matches. Germline V CDR1 and CDR2: GTSNPN, SVGIG (reference sequence). The CDR3 protein is CAWRSGGGYNEQFF. For the CDR3, the DNA is TGTGCCTGGCGTAGCGGGGGCGGCTACAATGAGCAGTTCTTC. Combining the CDR3 with reference TRBV30 and TRBJ2-1 gives the whole variable domain SQTIHQWPATLVQPVGSPLSLECTVEGTSNPNLYWYRQAAGRGLQLLFYSVGIGQISSEVPQNLSASRPQDRQFILSSKKLLLSDSGFYLCAWRSGGGYNEQFFGPGTRLTVL.

The chain employs TRBV4-3 and TRBJ2-5; D is unclear. Germline V gene data show CDR1 as LGHNA and CDR2 as YSLEER. This CDR3 has 15 amino acids. The ends were cut back, 0 bases at V and 1 base at J, with 9 bases in the middle. The CDR3 DNA reads TGCGCCAGCAGCCAAGACGCGCGGTTCCAAGAGACCCAGTACTTC. It codes for CASSQDARFQETQYF.

The chain joins TRBV7-9 to TRBJ2-3; 12 bases match TRBD2. Looked up from germline, CDR1 is SEHNR and CDR2 is FQNEAQ (reference sequence). V dropped 0 bases and J dropped 2; count of bases not matched to a gene: 6. There are 18 residues in the CDR3. Here the CDR3 DNA reads TGTGCCAGCAGCTTAGCGGAACTAGCGGGGGGCTACACAGATACGCAGTATTTT. This gives the protein CASSLAELAGGYTDTQYF.

The chain has TRBV7-9 and TRBJ2-1, with 8 bases matching TRBD1. Per the germline V gene, CDR1 is SEHNR and CDR2 is FQNEAQ (reference sequence). CDR3 length: 14 residues. Unmatched junction bases numbered 3, after V lost 1 base and J lost 7 bases. This CDR3 reads CASSLGTGRNEQFF. The CDR3 nucleotides are TGTGCCAGCAGCTTAGGGACAGGGCGGAATGAGCAGTTCTTC.

The chain recombines TRBV4-1 with TRBJ1-5; TRBD1 matches 7 bases. Germline V gives CDR1 MGHRA, CDR2 YSYEKL. CDR3 length: 16 residues. V dropped 1 base and J dropped 1; count of bases not matched to a gene: 4. CDR3 sequence reads: CASSQAGGRSNQPQHF. CDR3 DNA sequence: TGCGCCAGCAGCCAAGCAGGGGGTAGGAGCAATCAGCCCCAGCATTTT.

The chain links TRBV7-2 to TRBJ1-5; D uncertain. The V end was cut by 3 bases, the J end by 6 bases, with 15 bases between. In germline, CDR1 is SGHTA, CDR2 FQGNSA. The CDR3 runs to 15 residues. CDR3 amino acids: CASSLRAFSVQPQHF. The CDR3 DNA follows: TGTGCCAGCAGCTTGAGGGCGTTTTCGGTTCAGCCCCAGCATTTT.

The chain joins TRBV7-9 to TRBJ2-7; D is possibly TRBD1 (5 bases). V lost 4 bases and J lost 0, with 10 bases in between. This CDR3 is built from 14 residues. From germline, CDR1 is SEHNR and CDR2 FQNEAQ (reference sequence). In nucleotides, the CDR3 is TGTGCCAGCAGCTCGGACACGAGCTCCTACGAGCAGTACTTC. Translating it yields CASSSDTSSYEQYF.

V usage is TRBV7-2 and J usage is TRBJ1-1; D is perhaps TRBD1 (6 bases). Germline lookup yields CDR1 SGHTA and CDR2 FQGNSA. The V end lost 4 bases, the J end lost 2 bases, and 14 bases lay between the germline ends. The CDR3 length is 15 residues. CDR3 in amino acids: CASSYRGGTNTEAFF. The CDR3 DNA reads as TGTGCCAGCAGCTATAGGGGGGGAACTAACACTGAAGCTTTCTTT.

On this clone: The identical CDR3 is also encoded by other nucleotide sequences in the sample. The CDR3 region is CASSIGQVYGYTF. CDR3 DNA sequence: TGTGCCAGTAGTATTGGCCAGGTCTATGGCTACACCTTC. The chain employs TRBV19 and TRBJ1-2; no firm D call. Trimming took off 3 bases at V and 4 bases at J, with 9 bases between the two ends. The germline V gene has CDR1 LNHDA and CDR2 SQIVND (reference sequence). This CDR3 has 13 residues. The full variable domain, in which reference TRBV19 and TRBJ1-2 provide the parts outside the CDR3, is DGGITQSPKYLFRKEGQNVTLSCEQNLNHDAMYWYRQDPGQGLRLIYYSQIVNDFQKGDIAEGYSVSREKKESFPLTVTSAQKNPTAFYLCASSIGQVYGYTFGSGTRLTVV.

J is TRBJ1-4 and V is TRBV7-2; D is unclear. CDR3 length equals 13 residues. Germline CDR1 SGHTA, CDR2 FQGNSA. V dropped 0 bases and J dropped 4 bases, with 3 bases sitting between them. The CDR3 region is CASSLARNEKLFF. The CDR3 DNA reads TGTGCCAGCAGCTTAGCCCGTAATGAAAAACTGTTTTTT.

The chain recombines TRBV9 with TRBJ1-1; 10 nucleotides align to TRBD1. This CDR3 is 13 amino acids long. The V gene's germline CDR1 is SGDLS and CDR2 YYNGEE. V lost 3 bases and J lost 4; bases outside the gene matches: 0. This CDR3 is CASSGTGGTEAFF. CDR3 DNA sequence: TGTGCCAGCAGCGGGACAGGGGGCACTGAAGCTTTCTTT. Based on the CDR3 plus reference TRBV9 and TRBJ1-1, the full variable domain is DSGVTQTPKHLITATGQRVTLRCSPRSGDLSVYWYQQSLDQGLQFLIQYYNGEERAKGNILERFSAQQFPDLHSELNLSSLELGDSALYFCASSGTGGTEAFFGQGTRLTVV.

This sequence joins TRBV4-1 and TRBJ2-3; D remains unclear. This CDR3 contains 16 residues. Deletions cut 0 bases from V and 5 bases from J, with 15 bases between. Germline CDR1 is MGHRA and CDR2 is YSYEKL. The CDR3 sequence: CASSQEPPGSQDTQYF. The CDR3 DNA reads TGCGCCAGCAGCCAAGAACCCCCAGGTAGTCAAGATACGCAGTATTTT.

The chain couples TRBV11-2 to TRBJ1-1; no firm D call. Germline V CDR1 and CDR2: SGHAT, FQNNGV. The CDR3 extends over 14 amino acids. The ends were cut back, 0 bases at V and 4 bases at J, with 9 bases in the middle. The CDR3 sequence is CASSLEGLVTEAFF. The CDR3 DNA follows: TGTGCCAGCAGCTTAGAAGGCCTAGTCACTGAAGCTTTCTTT.

The V gene is TRBV3-1 (or the pseudogene TRBV3-2), the J gene TRBJ2-1; 8 nucleotides agree with TRBD2. V shed 3 bases, J shed 6 bases, and the junction held 7 bases outside the gene matches. The germline V gene encodes CDR1 LGHDT and CDR2 YNNKEL (reference sequence). The CDR3 runs to 15 residues. CDR3 amino acids: CASSQAGRGANEQFF. CDR3 nucleotide sequence: TGTGCCAGCAGCCAGGCTGGGCGGGGGGCCAATGAGCAGTTCTTC.

The gene calls are TRBV6-1 and TRBJ2-7, with 9 bases identical to TRBD1. V lost 2 bases and J lost 8; bases outside the gene matches: 7. CDR1 is MNHNS, CDR2 SASEGT, per germline. This CDR3 has 14 residues. CDR3 loop: CASSELPTGGKQYF. The CDR3 DNA sequence: TGTGCCAGCAGTGAACTCCCGACAGGGGGGAAGCAGTACTTC.